The 31 T cell receptor beta chains presented below share a single source sample, sequenced in a study of shared clonotypes between healthy human individuals. Some clones are missing from TCRdb's copy, which holds only in-frame ones; the method was immunoSEQ multiplex PCR. This sample carries 450,000 to 500,000 clones, over 70% of them seen once, and the ten largest clones take approximately 12%. What was sequenced was PBMCs. These receptors were collected from a woman between 35 and 50 years old in good health. Some clones in this sample may be carry-over from other donors' samples.

The chain joins TRBV7-8 to TRBJ2-7, with TRBD1 as a possible D gene (6 bases). This CDR3 has 14 residues. Trimming shortened V by 1 base and J by 4 bases, and 11 bases separated the two germline ends. CDR1 and CDR2 (germline): SGHVS, FQNEAQ. In nucleotides, the CDR3 is TGTGCCAGCAGCTTAGAGTGGGGGCAGTACGAGCAGTACTTC. Its protein is CASSLEWGQYEQYF.

This clone was seen repeatedly, ten times or more. The gene calls are TRBV6-1 and TRBJ1-2, with D possibly matching TRBD1 (5 bases). The CDR3 length is 13 residues. The V gene lost 6 bases and the J gene lost 1 base, with 9 bases spanning the gap. Germline V CDR1 and CDR2: MNHNS, SASEGT. CDR3 sequence (DNA): TGTGCCAGCAGGACGACAGATAACTATGGCTACACCTTC. Residues: CASRTTDNYGYTF.

The rearrangement links TRBV10-3 to TRBJ1-1, with D perhaps TRBD1 (6 bases). The CDR3 has 14 residues. Between the trimmed V and J ends, which lost 6 bases and 1 base, there was a span of 12 bases. Germline CDR1 and CDR2: ENHRY and SYGVKD. The CDR3 nucleotides read TGTGCCATCAGGGACAGCTATTCGAACACTGAAGCTTTCTTT. Its protein product is CAIRDSYSNTEAFF.

The chain couples TRBV4-3 to TRBJ1-5; D ambiguous. Trimming left V 0 bases short and J 6 bases short, with 12 bases between. The CDR3 sequence is 15 residues long. Germline assignment: CDR1 LGHNA and CDR2 YSLEER. The CDR3 DNA reads as TGCGCCAGCAGCCAAGATTGGGCTGAGGTTCAGCCCCAGCATTTT. Protein sequence: CASSQDWAEVQPQHF.

As concerns this clone: With a far larger clone one base away, a read error is the likely cause. Other DNA sequences within the sample encode an identical CDR3. The chain recombines TRBV19 with TRBJ2-5; unclear D gene. Germline lookup yields CDR1 LNHDA and CDR2 SQIVND (reference sequence). CDR3 size: 14 residues. The chain's CDR3 is CASTGGIFGETQYF. The CDR3 coding sequence is TGTGCTAGTACTGGTGGTATATTCGGGGAGACCCAGTACTTC.

The V call is TRBV5-1, the J call TRBJ2-7; D is possibly TRBD1 (5 bases). V dropped 4 bases and J dropped 4 bases, with 9 bases sitting between them. Germline V gives CDR1 SGHRS, CDR2 YFSETQ. The CDR3 is 12 residues long. The CDR3 protein is CASSQGRYEQYF. In DNA, the CDR3 is TGCGCCAGCAGCCAGGGTCGATACGAGCAGTACTTC.

The chain links TRBV5-6 to TRBJ2-1; D gene unclear. The germline CDR1 and CDR2 sequences are SGHDT and YYEEEE. Between the trimmed V and J ends, which lost 1 base and 7 bases, there was a span of 9 bases. The CDR3 length is 13 residues. The CDR3 region has the DNA TGTGCCAGCAGCTTGCGAACAGTGAATGAGCAGTTCTTC. Encoded protein: CASSLRTVNEQFF. Drawing the rest from reference TRBV5-6 and TRBJ2-1, the complete variable domain is DAGVTQSPTHLIKTRGQQVTLRCSPKSGHDTVSWYQQALGQGPQFIFQYYEEEERQRGNFPDRFSGHQFPNYSSELNVNALLLGDSALYLCASSLRTVNEQFFGPGTRLTVL.

The chain is built from TRBV29-1 and TRBJ2-3; TRBD2 is a possible D gene (6 bases). The germline V gene has CDR1 SQVTM and CDR2 ANQGSEA. V shed 3 bases and J shed 6 bases, with 16 bases lying between them. The CDR3 is made up of 14 amino acids. For the CDR3, the DNA is TGCAGCGTTGAGTGGGGAACTAGCAGGGATACGCAGTATTTT. Its translation: CSVEWGTSRDTQYF.

This chain joins TRBV2 and TRBJ2-5; TRBD1 matches at 7 bases. The germline gives CDR1 SNHLY, CDR2 FYNNEI. The CDR3 spans 13 residues. J gave up 2 bases and V 7 bases, and 4 bases lay outside the gene matches. The CDR3 is CASTGTVQETQYF. The CDR3 nucleotides are TGTGCCAGCACCGGGACAGTTCAAGAGACCCAGTACTTC.

V and J are TRBV7-8 and TRBJ2-7; D gene uncertain. The V and J ends lost 6 bases and 2 bases respectively, with 17 bases between them. CDR3 length: 15 amino acids. CDR1 and CDR2 (germline): SGHVS, FQNEAQ. CDR3 sequence: CASSSLLYSPYEQYF. Written as DNA, the CDR3 is TGTGCCAGCAGTTCCCTCCTCTACTCACCCTACGAGCAGTACTTC.

CDR3 region: CASSEYGQGGEKLFF. The CDR3 bases are TGTGCCAGCAGTGAATATGGGCAGGGTGGCGAAAAACTGTTTTTT. This chain uses TRBV2 with TRBJ1-4, with a weak D call TRBD1 (5 bases). Germline CDR1 reads SNHLY; CDR2 reads FYNNEI. Trimming cost V 2 bases and J 8 bases, with 15 bases left between them. This CDR3 comprises 15 residues.

CDR3 loop: CATSRGKDRDYGYTF. CDR3 nucleotides: TGTGCCACCAGCAGAGGAAAAGACAGGGACTATGGCTACACCTTC. The chain links TRBV15 to TRBJ1-2; 7 bases agree with TRBD1. Germline V gene sequence: CDR1 LNHNV, CDR2 YYDKDF (reference sequence). The CDR3 length is 15 residues. With V trimmed by 1 base and J by 3 bases, 5 bases remained unmatched.

The table lists this clone with a few counts. The chain employs TRBV6-5 and TRBJ2-5; 8 bases are a match to TRBD1. CDR3 size: 15 residues. V gave up 4 bases and J gave up 5 bases; unmatched junction bases: 9. Germline V gene data show CDR1 as MNHEY and CDR2 as SVGAGI. CDR3 DNA: TGTGCCAGCAGTTCCTCCACAGGGGGGTACGAGACCCAGTACTTC. Translating gives CASSSSTGGYETQYF.

CDR3 sequence: CASSLAHITDTQYF. DNA of the CDR3: TGTGCCAGCAGCTTAGCGCACATCACAGATACGCAGTATTTT. J is TRBJ2-3 and V is TRBV7-9; D is unclear. The CDR3 length is 14 residues. Trimming cost V 0 bases and J 2 bases, with 6 bases left between them. Germline CDR1 reads SEHNR; CDR2 reads FQNEAQ (reference sequence).

The table lists this clone with a few counts. This likely came from a read error, as a far larger clone is one base away. The genes are TRBV7-9 and TRBJ1-1; unclear D gene. The V end lost 4 bases, the J end lost 3 bases, and 6 bases lay between the germline ends. CDR3 size: 12 residues. The germline gives CDR1 SEHNR, CDR2 FQNEAQ (reference sequence). The CDR3 loop reads CASSYVDTEAFF. The CDR3 DNA follows: TGTGCCAGCAGCTATGTCGACACTGAAGCTTTCTTT.

This clone turned up a few times. The chain links TRBV7-9 to TRBJ1-1, with D possibly matching TRBD1 (5 bases). The V gene's germline CDR1 is SEHNR and CDR2 FQNEAQ (reference sequence). This CDR3 contains 14 residues. V lost 5 bases and J lost 1, with 11 bases in between. Here the CDR3 DNA reads TGTGCCAGCAGCGCCCGGGACTGGAACACTGAAGCTTTCTTT. Translation gives CASSARDWNTEAFF.

The genes are TRBV28 and TRBJ2-7, with 7 bases fitting TRBD2. CDR1 is MDHEN and CDR2 is SYDVKM in the germline V gene. Trimming took 5 bases from V and 2 from J; bases not matched to a gene: 12. This CDR3 is 16 amino acids long. The CDR3 sequence: CASSPPGEGRPYEQYF. CDR3 in DNA: TGTGCCAGCAGTCCGCCCGGGGAGGGGAGGCCCTACGAGCAGTACTTC.

V and J are TRBV15 and TRBJ2-4, with 9 positions matching TRBD2. The ends lost 3 bases at V and 6 bases at J; junction bases unmatched: 6. The CDR3 has 15 residues. Germline V gene data show CDR1 as LNHNV and CDR2 as YYDKDF (reference sequence). CDR3 bases: TGTGCCACCAGCAGTAGCGGGAGCGGTGTAAACATTCAGTACTTC. This encodes CATSSSGSGVNIQYF.

V gene TRBV28 combines with J gene TRBJ1-4; D uncertain. CDR1 and CDR2 from the germline V gene are MDHEN and SYDVKM. The CDR3 runs to 13 residues. The V end lost 6 bases, the J end lost 8 bases, and 13 bases lay between the germline ends. CDR3 in DNA: TGTGCCAGCAGAAAGGAGGGTCGAGAAAAACTGTTTTTT. It encodes CASRKEGREKLFF.

Points on this clone: A far larger clone is only one base removed, so a read error is likely. Other DNA sequences in the sample encode the same CDR3. The gene calls are TRBV5-8 and TRBJ2-7, with D perhaps assigned TRBD1 or TRBD2 (5 bases each). This CDR3 has 14 amino acids. The germline CDR1 and CDR2 sequences are SGHTS and YDEGEE. The CDR3 DNA follows: TGCGCCAGCAGCCCTCCCGGGGCTACTTACGAGCAGTACTTC. This codes for CASSPPGATYEQYF.

This chain joins TRBV29-1 and TRBJ2-7, with 7 bases lining up with TRBD1. This CDR3 region has 15 residues. The germline gives CDR1 SQVTM, CDR2 ANQGSEA. V lost 2 bases and J lost 6; bases outside the gene matches: 13. CDR3 in DNA: TGCAGCGTTGAAACAACAGGGGTAGAAGACCTCGAGCAGTACTTC. Its translation is CSVETTGVEDLEQYF.

With regard to this clone: A far more abundant clone sits one base away, making this likely a read error. In DNA form, the CDR3 reads TGTGCCATCACCCTGGACAGGGGTGGTCAGCCCCAGCATTTT. Translated, it gives CAITLDRGGQPQHF. This chain uses TRBV10-3 with TRBJ1-5, with 9 bases identical to TRBD1. This CDR3 spans 14 amino acids. Germline CDR1 is ENHRY and CDR2 is SYGVKD. Unmatched junction bases numbered 7, after V lost 7 bases and J lost 6 bases.

The rearrangement links TRBV10-3 to TRBJ2-3; D is ambiguous. There are 14 residues in the CDR3. V lost 7 bases, J lost 2 bases, and 13 bases lay in between. The germline V gene encodes CDR1 ENHRY and CDR2 SYGVKD. CDR3 sequence (DNA): TGTGCCATCACCAGAGGCGGTGACACAGATACGCAGTATTTT. Its protein is CAITRGGDTDTQYF.

This clone was detected once. The rearrangement links TRBV29-1 to TRBJ1-1, with D tentatively TRBD1 (5 bases). V was clipped by 5 bases and J by 2 bases, with 12 bases between them. The CDR3 is made up of 13 amino acids. Germline V lookup: CDR1 SQVTM, CDR2 ANQGSEA. Here the CDR3 reads CSVRRGDNTEAFF. DNA of the CDR3: TGCAGCGTTCGGCGGGGGGACAACACTGAAGCTTTCTTT.

This rearrangement joins TRBV19 to TRBJ2-1; the D call may be TRBD1 or TRBD2 (6 bases each). This CDR3 comprises 13 residues. Between the trimmed V and J ends, which lost 7 bases and 8 bases, there was a span of 15 bases. CDR1 and CDR2 (germline): LNHDA, SQIVND (reference sequence). CDR3 in DNA: TGTGCCAGTACGGGGTTGGAGGGGGATGAGCAGTTCTTC. It encodes CASTGLEGDEQFF.

This chain uses TRBV11-2 with TRBJ2-7; D not certain. Trimming cost V 5 bases and J 8 bases, with 10 bases left between them. CDR1 and CDR2 (germline): SGHAT, FQNNGV. The CDR3 has 11 residues. The CDR3 DNA reads as TGTGCCAGCAGCGGTGGGGTGCAGCAGTACTTC. Translated: CASSGGVQQYF.

This clone was seen a handful of times. The chain recombines TRBV28 with TRBJ1-5; no definite D call. Trimming took off 3 bases at V and 0 bases at J, with 9 bases between the two ends. This CDR3 spans 15 amino acids. Germline values: CDR1 MDHEN, CDR2 SYDVKM. CDR3 bases: TGTGCCAGCAGTTTGTTGCAGAATAGCAATCAGCCCCAGCATTTT. Translated: CASSLLQNSNQPQHF.

A word on this clone: Given a far larger clone just one base away, this is likely a sequencing read error. Other DNA sequences in the same sample also yield this CDR3. The chain couples TRBV7-9 to TRBJ2-5, with 7 bases lining up with TRBD1. The CDR3 length is 16 residues. The trim removed 5 bases at V and 0 bases at J, leaving 9 bases unmatched. Germline V gene data show CDR1 as SEHNR and CDR2 as FQNEAQ (reference sequence). The CDR3: CASSLRDRAYQETQYF. The CDR3 DNA follows: TGTGCCAGCAGCCTCCGAGACAGGGCTTACCAAGAGACCCAGTACTTC. The variable domain in full, with the rest retrieved from reference TRBV7-9 and TRBJ2-5, is DTGVSQNPRHKITKRGQNVTFRCDPISEHNRLYWYRQTLGQGPEFLTYFQNEAQLEKSRLLSDRFSAERPKGSFSTLEIQRTEQGDSAMYLCASSLRDRAYQETQYFGPGTRLLVL.

The rearrangement joins TRBV28 to TRBJ2-5, with D tentatively TRBD2 (6 bases). The V and J ends lost 2 bases and 2 bases respectively, with 9 bases between them. The CDR3 loop spans 14 amino acids. CDR1 and CDR2 (germline): MDHEN, SYDVKM. The chain's CDR3 is CASSLGSGQETQYF. CDR3 nucleotide sequence: TGTGCCAGCAGTTTAGGTAGCGGACAAGAGACCCAGTACTTC. The variable domain in full, completed from reference TRBV28 and TRBJ2-5, reads DVKVTQSSRYLVKRTGEKVFLECVQDMDHENMFWYRQDPGLGLRLIYFSYDVKMKEKGDIPEGYSVSREKKERFSLILESASTNQTSMYLCASSLGSGQETQYFGPGTRLLVL.

The rearrangement links TRBV18 to TRBJ1-1; the match to TRBD1 covers 8 bases. Trimming at V came to 0 bases and at J to 7 bases, leaving 4 bases not matched to a gene. CDR3 length: 14 residues. Germline assignment: CDR1 KGHSH and CDR2 LQKENI. In DNA form, the CDR3 reads TGTGCCAGCTCACCACCTCTCAGGGGGCTTGAAGCTTTCTTT. Residues: CASSPPLRGLEAFF.

The rearrangement uses TRBV6-1 and TRBJ2-2; D not certain. V was cut by 7 bases and J by 0 bases, with 6 bases left in between. CDR3 length equals 13 residues. Per germline, CDR1 MNHNS and CDR2 SASEGT. The CDR3 DNA sequence: TGTGCCAGCACGCGAACGAACACCGGGGAGCTGTTTTTT. This translates into CASTRTNTGELFF.